What follows describes a single TCR beta chain. Libraries were prepared by immunoSEQ multiplex PCR; TCRdb keeps only in-frame clonotypes and omits some of them. This table holds around 28,000 clones, roughly four fifths found once. This sample is drawn from a study of early stage breast cancer tumors. CDR3 length equals 12 residues. Germline CDR1 reads GTSNPN; CDR2 reads SVGIG (reference sequence). Deletions cut 3 bases from V and 4 bases from J, with 9 bases between. This receptor was identified in a person aged 25-39 years with breast cancer. The sample was breast tumor tissue. The chain combines TRBV30 with TRBJ1-2; maybe TRBD1 (6 bases). In nucleotides, the CDR3 is TGTGCCTGGAGCCGGGACATCTATGGCTACACCTTC. Its translation: CAWSRDIYGYTF.